These 30 T cell receptor beta chains share one sample of origin, sequenced in a study of blood T cell repertoires in COVID-19. Sequencing was performed with immunoSEQ multiplex PCR; in TCRdb, only in-frame clones are kept and a portion is missing. The data show about 64,000 clones, roughly 88% seen once. Sequencing used peripheral blood. Source of these receptors: a woman aged 60-75 years with COVID-19, enrolled during active disease.

J is TRBJ1-5 and V is TRBV27, with a weak D call TRBD1 (5 bases). The V end lost 6 bases, the J end lost 1 base, and 13 bases lay between the germline ends. Germline CDR1 is MNHEY and CDR2 is SMNVEV (reference sequence). The CDR3 covers 15 residues. DNA for the CDR3: TGTGCCAGCAGCCCCGGGGGGGGAAGCAATCAGCCCCAGCATTTT. The encoded protein is CASSPGGGSNQPQHF.

The chain joins TRBV7-6 to TRBJ1-6; 9 nucleotides match TRBD1. The CDR3 consists of 15 residues. V was clipped by 4 bases and J by 7 bases; unmatched bases: 5. Germline V gives CDR1 SGHVS, CDR2 FNYEAQ. The CDR3 region has the DNA TGTGCCAGCAGCTCCTGGACAGGGGAAAATTCACCCCTCCACTTT. This gives the protein CASSSWTGENSPLHF. Looking up the rest from reference TRBV7-6 and TRBJ1-6 gives the full variable domain: GAGVSQSPRYKVTKRGQDVALRCDPISGHVSLYWYRQALGQGPEFLTYFNYEAQQDKSGLPNDRFSAERPEGSISTLTIQRTEQRDSAMYRCASSSWTGENSPLHFGNGTRLTVT.

This clone was detected only once. The genes are TRBV5-6 and TRBJ1-5; no clear D gene. The CDR3 consists of 15 residues. From germline, CDR1 is SGHDT and CDR2 YYEEEE. Trimming left V 0 bases short and J 6 bases short, with 13 bases between. This chain's CDR3 is CASSLGRVRGQPQHF. The CDR3 DNA reads TGTGCCAGCAGCTTGGGGAGGGTTCGGGGTCAGCCCCAGCATTTT.

This rearrangement joins TRBV9 to TRBJ2-1, with 8 bases fitting TRBD2. CDR1 SGDLS and CDR2 YYNGEE come from the germline V gene. Trimming removed 10 bases from V and 6 bases from J; junction bases left unmatched: 15. This CDR3 has 15 amino acids. DNA for the CDR3: TGTGCCTCCTCCTTCGGGAGGGCTGCGGGCAATGAGCAGTTCTTC. Residues: CASSFGRAAGNEQFF.

The chain combines TRBV9 with TRBJ2-2; D is uncertain. The V gene lost 4 bases and the J gene lost 7 bases, with 11 bases spanning the gap. Germline assignment: CDR1 SGDLS and CDR2 YYNGEE. The CDR3 covers 13 residues. CDR3 sequence (DNA): TGTGCCAGCAGCTTTGCGGTTGGCGGGGAGCTGTTTTTT. Encoded protein: CASSFAVGGELFF. Using reference TRBV9 and TRBJ2-2 for the parts outside the CDR3, the full variable domain is DSGVTQTPKHLITATGQRVTLRCSPRSGDLSVYWYQQSLDQGLQFLIQYYNGEERAKGNILERFSAQQFPDLHSELNLSSLELGDSALYFCASSFAVGGELFFGEGSRLTVL.

The V call is TRBV27, the J call TRBJ2-1; 8 nucleotides line up with TRBD2. Losses at the gene ends were 5 bases for V and 6 bases for J; bases not matched to a gene: 3. The CDR3 is 13 residues long. The germline CDR1 and CDR2 sequences are MNHEY and SMNVEV (reference sequence). The CDR3 nucleotides are TGTGCCAGCAGTCCCGGACTAGCCAATGAGCAGTTCTTC. Protein sequence: CASSPGLANEQFF.

This clone was counted a few times. The rearrangement joins TRBV2 to TRBJ1-5, with a possible D match to TRBD1 (6 bases). The CDR3 covers 14 residues. V lost 2 bases and J 6 bases, leaving 11 bases between the germline ends. CDR1 is SNHLY and CDR2 is FYNNEI in the germline V gene. The CDR3 loop is CASSENQGSQPQHF. The CDR3 bases are TGTGCCAGCAGTGAAAACCAGGGGAGTCAGCCCCAGCATTTT. Drawing the rest from reference TRBV2 and TRBJ1-5, the complete variable domain is EPEVTQTPSHQVTQMGQEVILRCVPISNHLYFYWYRQILGQKVEFLVSFYNNEISEKSEIFDDQFSVERPDGSNFTLKIRSTKLEDSAMYFCASSENQGSQPQHFGDGTRLSIL.

The chain links TRBV6-5 to TRBJ1-2; D is undetermined. The V gene's germline CDR1 is MNHEY and CDR2 SVGAGI. The CDR3 sequence is 13 residues long. V was trimmed by 6 bases and J by 2 bases, leaving 10 bases between them. The CDR3 region has the DNA TGTGCCAGCAGCTCGACGGGAAACTATGGCTACACCTTC. Its translation: CASSSTGNYGYTF.

The chain combines TRBV11-2 with TRBJ2-7; D uncertain. This CDR3 spans 14 amino acids. V dropped 5 bases and J dropped 3 bases, with 14 bases sitting between them. CDR1 SGHAT and CDR2 FQNNGV come from the germline V gene. The chain's CDR3 is CASSRGVFRYEQYF. The CDR3 coding sequence is TGTGCCAGCAGCCGTGGAGTCTTTCGCTACGAGCAGTACTTC.

This sequence joins TRBV9 and TRBJ2-7, with 8 positions matching TRBD1. The CDR3 has 14 residues. The V and J ends lost 2 bases and 2 bases, in that order; junction bases with no gene match: 3. The V gene's germline CDR1 is SGDLS and CDR2 YYNGEE. DNA of the CDR3: TGTGCCAGCAGCGTGGGACAGGCTACCTACGAGCAGTACTTC. Translated: CASSVGQATYEQYF.

In its sample, this clone was seen once. V and J are TRBV7-2 and TRBJ2-5, with TRBD2 identical over 10 bases. Germline V gene data show CDR1 as SGHTA and CDR2 as FQGNSA. The CDR3 sequence is 16 residues long. V trimming: 1 base; J trimming: 2 bases; junction bases outside the gene matches: 4. The CDR3 loop reads CASSLGSSGGQETQYF. In nucleotides, the CDR3 is TGTGCCAGCAGCTTAGGGTCTAGCGGGGGTCAAGAGACCCAGTACTTC.

The rearrangement uses TRBV5-4 and TRBJ1-2, with 10 positions matching TRBD1. V lost 4 bases and J lost 4; bases outside the gene matches: 7. The germline gives CDR1 SGHNT, CDR2 YYREEE (reference sequence). The CDR3 covers 15 residues. The CDR3 region is CASSPGQGESYGYTF. CDR3 nucleotides: TGTGCCAGCAGCCCCGGACAGGGGGAGTCCTATGGCTACACCTTC.

The chain couples TRBV11-3 to TRBJ2-1, with D hard to call. V lost 4 bases and J 4 bases, leaving 5 bases between the germline ends. The CDR3 has 12 amino acids. CDR1 SGHNT and CDR2 YENEEA come from the germline V gene. The CDR3 DNA is TGTGCCAGCAGCTCGGGTTACAATGAGCAGTTCTTC. Translation gives CASSSGYNEQFF.

This chain connects TRBV4-1 to TRBJ1-4; TRBD1 is a possible D gene (5 bases). CDR3 size: 13 residues. Per the germline V gene, CDR1 is MGHRA and CDR2 is YSYEKL. The V and J ends lost 0 bases and 12 bases respectively, with 11 bases between them. CDR3 sequence (DNA): TGCGCCAGCAGCCAAGATCGGGACTTGGAACTGTTTTTT. Protein: CASSQDRDLELFF.

The V call is TRBV7-2, the J call TRBJ1-5, with TRBD1 matching 7 bases. The CDR3 extends over 15 amino acids. The V segment lost 5 bases and the J segment 2 bases; nucleotides outside the gene matches: 6. Looked up from germline, CDR1 is SGHTA and CDR2 is FQGNSA. The CDR3 is CASSRQGWGNQPQHF. The CDR3 DNA follows: TGTGCCAGCAGCAGACAGGGTTGGGGCAATCAGCCCCAGCATTTT.

The chain is built from TRBV11-2 and TRBJ2-7; 11 bases match TRBD2. The CDR3 is 16 amino acids. V lost 4 bases and J lost 1; bases outside the gene matches: 6. Germline V gene data show CDR1 as SGHAT and CDR2 as FQNNGV. The CDR3 loop is CASSSGGLADSYEQYF. DNA of the CDR3: TGTGCCAGCAGCTCAGGGGGACTAGCGGATTCCTACGAGCAGTACTTC.

The gene calls are TRBV30 and TRBJ2-7; 8 bases agree with TRBD1. Looked up from germline, CDR1 is GTSNPN and CDR2 is SVGIG (reference sequence). The CDR3 contains 15 residues. V gave up 3 bases and J gave up 1 base; unmatched junction bases: 8. The DNA for the CDR3 is TGTGCCTGGAGCGTATTCGGGACAGGATCCTACGAGCAGTACTTC. It encodes CAWSVFGTGSYEQYF.

The chain joins TRBV7-9 to TRBJ2-7, with a possible D match to TRBD2 (5 bases). V was cut by 3 bases and J by 6 bases, with 9 bases left in between. The CDR3 totals 12 residues. Germline V gene data show CDR1 as SEHNR and CDR2 as FQNEAQ (reference sequence). The DNA for the CDR3 is TGTGCCAGCAGCTTTGGTAGCGCCGAGCAGTACTTC. This encodes CASSFGSAEQYF.

This chain links TRBV7-9 with TRBJ2-1, with TRBD2 identical over 7 bases. This CDR3 spans 14 amino acids. J gave up 7 bases and V 6 bases, and 9 bases lay outside the gene matches. Germline values: CDR1 SEHNR, CDR2 FQNEAQ (reference sequence). CDR3 protein: CASSLSGIGNEQFF. The CDR3 coding sequence is TGTGCCAGCAGTTTGAGCGGGATCGGGAATGAGCAGTTCTTC.

In DNA, the CDR3 is TGTGCCAGCAGTTCCCCGGGACAGGGGTTTGGAAACACCATATATTTT. This translates into CASSSPGQGFGNTIYF. This chain uses TRBV27 with TRBJ1-3; 10 nucleotides agree with TRBD1. V lost 4 bases and J lost 3; bases outside the gene matches: 6. Per the germline V gene, CDR1 is MNHEY and CDR2 is SMNVEV (reference sequence). This CDR3 has 16 amino acids.

V gene TRBV7-6 combines with J gene TRBJ2-2; 7 bases match TRBD2. Germline V gives CDR1 SGHVS, CDR2 FNYEAQ. The CDR3 loop spans 17 amino acids. Losses at the gene ends were 5 bases for V and 4 bases for J; bases not matched to a gene: 13. In nucleotides, the CDR3 is TGTGCCAGCAGCCCCGATCAGGCAGGGACTATCACCGGGGAGCTGTTTTTT. Its protein product is CASSPDQAGTITGELFF. The full variable domain, in which reference TRBV7-6 and TRBJ2-2 provide the parts outside the CDR3, is GAGVSQSPRYKVTKRGQDVALRCDPISGHVSLYWYRQALGQGPEFLTYFNYEAQQDKSGLPNDRFSAERPEGSISTLTIQRTEQRDSAMYRCASSPDQAGTITGELFFGEGSRLTVL.

This CDR3 is CASSSSAGGLYEQFF. The CDR3 nucleotides read TGTGCCAGCAGCTCCTCAGCGGGGGGGCTTTATGAGCAGTTCTTC. This chain joins TRBV7-9 and TRBJ2-1, with 10 bases lining up with TRBD2. Germline V gene data show CDR1 as SEHNR and CDR2 as FQNEAQ (reference sequence). The CDR3 sequence is 15 residues long. With 4 bases clipped from V and 8 bases from J, the junction kept 8 bases outside the gene matches. Supplemented by reference TRBV7-9 and TRBJ2-1, the full variable domain reads DTGVSQNPRHKITKRGQNVTFRCDPISEHNRLYWYRQTLGQGPEFLTYFQNEAQLEKSRLLSDRFSAERPKGSFSTLEIQRTEQGDSAMYLCASSSSAGGLYEQFFGPGTRLTVL.

The rearrangement links TRBV6-5 to TRBJ2-1; TRBD1 might be the D (6 bases). The germline CDR1 and CDR2 sequences are MNHEY and SVGAGI. The V and J ends lost 5 bases and 8 bases respectively, with 13 bases between them. This CDR3 has 13 amino acids. This CDR3 reads CASSKQGYDEQFF. CDR3 nucleotide sequence: TGTGCCAGCAGTAAACAGGGCTATGATGAGCAGTTCTTC.

The count of this clone is one. The chain combines TRBV19 with TRBJ1-2, with TRBD1 as a possible D gene (5 bases). Germline-derived CDR1 and CDR2 are LNHDA and SQIVND (reference sequence). The CDR3 extends over 12 amino acids. V was trimmed by 3 bases and J by 6 bases, leaving 8 bases between them. The chain's CDR3 is CASSIGGDGYTF. The CDR3 DNA follows: TGTGCCAGTAGTATCGGGGGAGATGGCTACACCTTC.

V usage is TRBV6-4 and J usage is TRBJ1-2; maybe TRBD1 (5 bases). Trimming took off 2 bases at V and 5 bases at J, with 6 bases between the two ends. The CDR3 totals 12 residues. Germline V lookup: CDR1 MRHNA, CDR2 SNTAGT. The CDR3 sequence: CASSDPGYGYTF. The CDR3 coding sequence is TGTGCCAGCAGTGACCCAGGGTATGGCTACACCTTC.

The J gene is TRBJ1-6, the V gene TRBV10-1; tentative D call: TRBD1 (5 bases). This CDR3 spans 14 amino acids. Germline-derived CDR1 and CDR2 are WNHNN and SYGVQD (reference sequence). CDR3 DNA sequence: TGCGGCTACGAGGGGAGGGCCTATAATTCACCCCTCCACTTT. This encodes CGYEGRAYNSPLHF.

The V gene is TRBV2, the J gene TRBJ2-7; 10 positions match TRBD1. Losses at the gene ends were 6 bases for V and 3 bases for J; bases not matched to a gene: 2. Germline V gives CDR1 SNHLY, CDR2 FYNNEI. This CDR3 contains 13 residues. The CDR3 nucleotides read TGTGCCAGCAGGGACAGGGGGGGCTACGAGCAGTACTTC. Its protein is CASRDRGGYEQYF.

This chain joins TRBV27 and TRBJ1-5, with 7 bases identical to TRBD1. This CDR3 has 17 residues. The V gene's germline CDR1 is MNHEY and CDR2 SMNVEV (reference sequence). V dropped 9 bases and J dropped 0; count of bases not matched to a gene: 14. The CDR3 coding sequence is TGTGCCAGTAGAATGACAGGGTTCTCCCTTAGCAATCAGCCCCAGCATTTT. Translating gives CASRMTGFSLSNQPQHF.

The chain employs TRBV19 and TRBJ1-2, with D unresolved. Trimming left V 1 base short and J 3 bases short, with 9 bases between. Per germline, CDR1 LNHDA and CDR2 SQIVND (reference sequence). This CDR3 has 14 amino acids. The CDR3, as DNA: TGTGCCAGTAGTATAGGTTCGGTAGACTATGGCTACACCTTC. It is translated as CASSIGSVDYGYTF. Drawing the rest from reference TRBV19 and TRBJ1-2, the complete variable domain is DGGITQSPKYLFRKEGQNVTLSCEQNLNHDAMYWYRQDPGQGLRLIYYSQIVNDFQKGDIAEGYSVSREKKESFPLTVTSAQKNPTAFYLCASSIGSVDYGYTFGSGTRLTVV.

This chain joins TRBV24-1 and TRBJ2-2; 7 bases are a match to TRBD1. The CDR3 spans 14 residues. The J segment lost 8 bases and the V segment lost 4 bases, leaving 6 bases of the junction unmatched. Germline V lookup: CDR1 KGHDR, CDR2 SFDVKD. The CDR3 region is CATSDPQGTGELFF. CDR3 bases: TGTGCCACCAGTGACCCACAGGGGACAGGGGAGCTGTTTTTT.